Each of the 7 T cell receptor beta chains below was sequenced from the same sample in a study of sequential checkpoint blockade in melanoma. This table comes from immunoSEQ multiplex PCR, and its TCRdb copy is limited to in-frame clones, with some not included. The sample includes 30,000 or so clones, about 86% seen only once; the top ten take roughly 23%. Treatment here: randomized to nivolumab then ipilimumab (arm A) or the reverse (arm B). The sequencing used CD8+ T cells sorted from blood (inferred from file names), collected from a patient given nivolumab and ipilimumab in sequence. These receptors were obtained from a human donor with melanoma.

The chain recombines TRBV27 with TRBJ1-4; unclear D gene. The CDR3 runs to 13 residues. Per the germline V gene, CDR1 is MNHEY and CDR2 is SMNVEV (reference sequence). V gave up 3 bases and J gave up 8 bases, with 10 bases separating them. This CDR3 reads CASSFVGDEKLFF. CDR3 nucleotide sequence: TGTGCCAGCAGTTTCGTAGGAGACGAAAAACTGTTTTTT.

The CDR3 is CASSLTGYGTEAFF. DNA for the CDR3: TGTGCCAGCAGTTTGACAGGGTATGGAACTGAAGCTTTCTTT. The genes are TRBV27 and TRBJ1-1; 7 bases align to TRBD1. The V gene's germline CDR1 is MNHEY and CDR2 SMNVEV (reference sequence). The CDR3 has 14 residues. Trimming removed 3 bases from V and 5 bases from J; junction bases left unmatched: 6.

This chain links TRBV5-6 with TRBJ1-6; 7 nucleotides align to TRBD1. Germline values: CDR1 SGHDT, CDR2 YYEEEE. The CDR3 sequence is 13 residues long. Trimming took 2 bases from V and 12 from J; bases not matched to a gene: 5. CDR3 nucleotide sequence: TGTGCCAGCAGCTTCTGGACAGGTTTACCCCTCCACTTT. The encoded protein is CASSFWTGLPLHF.

The rearrangement links TRBV25-1 to TRBJ1-4; 8 nucleotides agree with TRBD1. The CDR3 runs to 15 residues. With 7 bases clipped from V and 7 bases from J, the junction kept 11 bases outside the gene matches. Germline V gene sequence: CDR1 MGHDK, CDR2 SYGVNS. The CDR3 DNA sequence: TGTGCCAGCATCCCAGGGGGCAGGATTATTGAAAAACTGTTTTTT. Its protein is CASIPGGRIIEKLFF.

This chain links TRBV29-1 with TRBJ1-2; tentatively, D is TRBD1 (5 bases). Germline CDR1 SQVTM, CDR2 ANQGSEA. CDR3 length: 13 residues. The V and J ends lost 6 bases and 8 bases respectively, with 19 bases between them. CDR3 amino acids: CSVVVGGVEGYTF. For the CDR3, the DNA is TGCAGCGTGGTGGTCGGGGGGGTAGAGGGCTACACCTTC.

The chain recombines TRBV6-6 with TRBJ2-5; D gene uncertain. The J call may be wrong; the DNA end is better matched by TRBJ2-7. Germline V lookup: CDR1 MNHNY, CDR2 SVGAGI (reference sequence). This CDR3 has 11 amino acids. CDR3 protein: CASYNSYEQYF. The CDR3 nucleotides are TGTGCCAGCTATAACTCCTACGAGCAGTACTTC.

This clone turned up a few times. This chain joins TRBV7-8 and TRBJ2-7, with D tentatively TRBD2 (6 bases). Deletions cut 4 bases from V and 2 bases from J, with 15 bases between. The CDR3 length is 15 residues. The germline CDR1 and CDR2 sequences are SGHVS and FQNEAQ. CDR3: CASSSDSGLAYEQYF. The CDR3 DNA reads as TGTGCCAGCAGCTCGGATAGCGGACTCGCCTACGAGCAGTACTTC.